This TCR beta chain comes out of a study of identical twins. Study findings and constraints: It was possible that invariant MAIT and iNKT cells partly confounded the zero-insertion analyses. Models predicted too little out-of-frame TCR alpha sharing in monozygotic twins.

All donors were healthy, and all were Caucasian. TCRdb recomputed calls from the 5' RACE reads with MiXCR, one row per CDR3 protein. In the table there are some 500,000 distinct CDR3 sequences, 14% of which are singletons. Looked up from germline, CDR1 is SGHRS and CDR2 is YFSETQ. V trimming: 4 bases; J trimming: 3 bases; junction bases outside the gene matches: 7. The CDR3 extends over 15 amino acids. Turning to this clonotype: What it binds is not known.

The data were also submitted as part of a second study, on yellow fever vaccine responses in identical twins. In that study: A vaccine T cell response that seemed partly convergent and partly personalized was reported in twins.

Sequences were obtained from CD4+ T cells sorted from blood. The chain uses TRBV5-1 and TRBJ2-5, with 9 positions matching TRBD2. This TCR was recovered from a woman aged 18-35 years in good health. The DNA of the CDR3 is TGCGCCAGCAGCATTAGCGGGGGAGCTGAAGAGACCCAGTACTTC. This translates into CASSISGGAEETQYF.